This T cell receptor beta chain appears in the sequencing data of a study of blood T cell repertoires in COVID-19. Study summary: Sample material is recorded as cDNA or gDNA derived from T cells, B-cell-depleted T cells, or PBMCs.

CDR3 length: 16 residues. V lost 1 base, J lost 4 bases, and 17 bases lay in between. Germline CDR1 reads MGHRA; CDR2 reads YSYEKL. The protocol was immunoSEQ multiplex PCR, while the TCRdb copy is restricted to in-frame clones and leaves out a portion. This repertoire shows 150,000 to 200,000 clones, over 80% found once; its top ten account for about 4.8%. The sequence was collected from a man aged 30 to 39 with COVID-19, enrolled during active disease. The specimen was peripheral blood. The chain carries TRBV4-1 and TRBJ2-7; a possible D gene is TRBD1 (6 bases). CDR3: CASSQAAGTHDYEQYF. CDR3 nucleotides: TGCGCCAGCAGCCAAGCTGCCGGGACACATGATTACGAGCAGTACTTC.